Following are 21 T cell receptor beta chains from one sample sequenced in a study of molecular identifiers for immune sequencing clone quantification (dated by TCRdb to 2017 to 2018). Library prep was done by PCR. Instrument used: Illumina HiSeq 4000. TCRdb reworked the public reads: Q25 trimming with fastp, MiXCR clone assembly, productive beta chains retained. Rows matching on CDR3 protein sequence are summarized as one entry with the most common DNA and genes. Counted in this sample were approximately 670,000 distinct CDR3 sequences; less than 20% of them appeared once. Roughly 0.9% of the sample belongs to the ten largest clones. Sequenced material: naive CD8+ T cells from blood, with Jurkat cell RNA spiked in. Reading the label with the study, this specimen's cell subset or site is: FACS-sorted CD8+CD4-CCR7+CD45RA+ naive T cells. The receptors shown here come from a human donor in good health. Some libraries in this study had Jurkat cell RNA spiked in.

The sample holds many counts of this clonotype. The genes are TRBV4-3 and TRBJ2-7; D unclear. This CDR3 contains 15 residues. V was trimmed by 1 base and J by 2 bases, leaving 12 bases between them. Germline CDR1 and CDR2: LGHNA and YSLEER. The chain's CDR3 is CASSQGRNPTYEQYF. Written as DNA, the CDR3 is TGCGCCAGCAGCCAAGGTCGTAACCCCACCTACGAGCAGTACTTC.

There are many counts of this clonotype. V and J are TRBV28 and TRBJ2-1; perhaps TRBD2 as D (5 bases). The CDR3 has 14 amino acids. The V gene's germline CDR1 is MDHEN and CDR2 SYDVKM. The CDR3 protein is CVPGSPINYNEQFF. The CDR3 DNA follows: TGTGTCCCGGGGTCACCGATAAATTACAATGAGCAGTTCTTC.

In this sample, this clonotype turned up many times. The rearrangement uses TRBV11-1 and TRBJ2-7, with 11 bases aligning to TRBD2. V lost 5 bases, J lost 4 bases, and 10 bases stayed unmatched. The CDR3 runs 16 residues. Germline V lookup: CDR1 SGHAT, CDR2 FQDESV (reference sequence). CDR3 sequence reads: CASSVSTSGSGYEQYF. The CDR3 DNA is TGTGCCAGCAGCGTCTCTACTAGCGGGAGTGGTTACGAGCAGTACTTC.

This clonotype occurred a few times. The chain carries TRBV28 and TRBJ2-1; 8 nucleotides agree with TRBD1. The CDR3 consists of 17 residues. With V trimmed by 4 bases and J by 0 bases, 8 bases remained unmatched. Germline CDR1 and CDR2: MDHEN and SYDVKM. This CDR3 reads CASSYPGQVLSYNEQFF. CDR3 sequence (DNA): TGTGCCAGCAGTTACCCGGGACAGGTGCTCTCCTACAATGAGCAGTTCTTC. The complete variable domain, with remaining parts taken from reference TRBV28 and TRBJ2-1, reads DVKVTQSSRYLVKRTGEKVFLECVQDMDHENMFWYRQDPGLGLRLIYFSYDVKMKEKGDIPEGYSVSREKKERFSLILESASTNQTSMYLCASSYPGQVLSYNEQFFGPGTRLTVL.

This clonotype has at least ten counts. The chain has TRBV5-1 and TRBJ2-2, with 10 bases aligning to TRBD2. The CDR3 contains 22 residues. Germline V lookup: CDR1 SGHRS, CDR2 YFSETQ. The ends lost 0 bases at V and 5 bases at J; junction bases unmatched: 22. The CDR3 bases are TGCGCCAGCAGCTTGGTCGAATCCCTGCTTAGAAGAGCGGGAGGGCCAACCGGGGAGCTGTTTTTT. It yields the protein CASSLVESLLRRAGGPTGELFF. The full variable domain, with the rest looked up from reference TRBV5-1 and TRBJ2-2, is KAGVTQTPRYLIKTRGQQVTLSCSPISGHRSVSWYQQTPGQGLQFLFEYFSETQRNKGNFPGRFSGRQFSNSRSEMNVSTLELGDSALYLCASSLVESLLRRAGGPTGELFFGEGSRLTVL.

This clonotype appeared once. A read error may explain this, as a much larger clone is one base away. The chain has TRBV7-9 and TRBJ1-4; tentative D call: TRBD1 (6 bases). Germline lookup yields CDR1 SEHNR and CDR2 FQNEAQ (reference sequence). The CDR3 spans 13 residues. In DNA form, the CDR3 reads TGTGCCAGCAGCTTAGAGGGGGGTGTTTTCCTGGTTTTT. Encoded protein: CASSLEGGVFLVF.

This clonotype was found a few times. V usage is TRBV6-5 and J usage is TRBJ2-7; 8 bases agree with TRBD1. CDR1 is MNHEY and CDR2 is SVGAGI in the germline V gene. The junction had 7 bases not matched to a gene; V was cut back by 6 bases and J by 3 bases. CDR3 length: 14 amino acids. The CDR3 region has the DNA TGTGCCAGCAGGGATGACAGGGGAGGCTACGAGCAGTACTTC. It specifies CASRDDRGGYEQYF.

This clonotype was counted a few times. V is TRBV10-3 and J is TRBJ2-1; D is possibly TRBD1 or TRBD2 (7 bases each). CDR1 and CDR2 from the germline V gene are ENHRY and SYGVKD. CDR3 length: 16 residues. The V end was cut by 3 bases, the J end by 4 bases, with 16 bases between. The CDR3, as DNA: TGTGCCATCAGTGACAGGGGGGGGGCGGAATACAATGAGCAGTTCTTC. Amino acids: CAISDRGGAEYNEQFF.

With regard to this clonotype: A much larger clone is a single base away; this may be a read error. The chain combines TRBV19 with TRBJ1-1; D gene uncertain. Germline CDR1 reads LNHDA; CDR2 reads SQIVND (reference sequence). This CDR3 is built from 19 residues. This CDR3 reads CASSIDLSVGQNENTGAFF. In nucleotides, the CDR3 is TGTGCCAGTAGTATAGATCTATCCGTGGGTCAGAACGAGAACACTGGAGCTTTCTTT.

A note on this clonotype: Likely a read error: the CDR3 ends without its conserved phenylalanine or tryptophan. V usage is TRBV12-3 or TRBV12-4 and J usage is TRBJ1-3, with D hard to call. V dropped 6 bases and J dropped 0 bases, with 18 bases sitting between them. CDR3 length: 17 amino acids. The CDR3 is CASSFTPGQRSGNTIYS. The CDR3 region has the DNA TGTGCCAGCAGCTTTACACCCGGGCAGCGCTCTGGAAACACCATATATTCT.

The gene calls are TRBV7-9 and TRBJ2-7, with 7 bases identical to TRBD2. Germline lookup yields CDR1 SEHNR and CDR2 FQNEAQ (reference sequence). The CDR3 has 15 residues. The V gene end was trimmed by 0 bases and the J gene end by 3 bases; junction bases not matched to a gene: 5. The CDR3, as DNA: TGTGCCAGCAGCTTAGCAGTGGGAGGGATCTACGAGCAGTACTTC. It encodes CASSLAVGGIYEQYF.

At least ten counts were recorded for this clonotype. The chain recombines TRBV7-2 with TRBJ2-7, with D uncertain. The V end was cut by 1 base, the J end by 5 bases, with 9 bases between. Looked up from germline, CDR1 is SGHTA and CDR2 is FQGNSA. The CDR3 extends over 13 amino acids. This CDR3 is CASSLGGINEQYF. In DNA form, the CDR3 reads TGTGCCAGCAGCTTAGGGGGTATCAACGAGCAGTACTTC.

This clonotype has at least ten counts. J is TRBJ2-3 and V is TRBV5-1; D gene uncertain. Germline V gene lookup returns CDR1 SGHRS and CDR2 YFSETQ. The V and J ends lost 2 bases and 6 bases respectively, with 10 bases between them. This CDR3 spans 13 amino acids. In DNA, the CDR3 is TGCGCCAGCAGCTTTTGGGGTCCGGATACGCAGTATTTT. Encoded protein: CASSFWGPDTQYF.

The chain has TRBV7-9 and TRBJ1-5; 9 nucleotides agree with TRBD1. The CDR3 is 14 amino acids. The germline V gene encodes CDR1 SEHNR and CDR2 FQNEAQ (reference sequence). V shed 8 bases, J shed 6 bases, and the junction held 8 bases outside the gene matches. In nucleotides, the CDR3 is TGTGCCAGCGGACAGGGACAGGGTGTTCAGCCCCAGCATTTT. This codes for CASGQGQGVQPQHF.

This CDR3 is CATSDRKHSRGYEQYF. The CDR3 coding sequence is TGTGCCACCAGTGACCGGAAGCATTCCCGGGGCTACGAGCAGTACTTC. V usage is TRBV24-1 and J usage is TRBJ2-7; D might be TRBD2 (5 bases). The CDR3 contains 16 residues. Trimming stripped 4 bases from V and 3 bases from J, with 18 bases between. The germline V gene has CDR1 KGHDR and CDR2 SFDVKD.

This clonotype showed up many times. The V and J genes are TRBV5-6 and TRBJ2-7; 8 bases agree with TRBD1. Germline loops: CDR1 SGHDT, CDR2 YYEEEE. V gave up 4 bases and J gave up 3 bases; unmatched junction bases: 12. The CDR3 sequence is 16 residues long. CDR3 sequence: CASSLALGTGFYEQYF. DNA of the CDR3: TGTGCCAGCAGCCTAGCTCTAGGGACAGGCTTCTACGAGCAGTACTTC.

Only a few counts were recorded for this clonotype. The chain employs TRBV3-1 and TRBJ2-3, with TRBD2 identical over 9 bases. The germline V gene has CDR1 LGHDT and CDR2 YNNKEL (reference sequence). This CDR3 comprises 17 residues. With V trimmed by 0 bases and J by 5 bases, 9 bases remained unmatched. DNA of the CDR3: TGTGCCAGCAGCCAAGAAGGGGCGGGAGGGCCCATAGATACGCAGTATTTT. This encodes CASSQEGAGGPIDTQYF.

Concerning this clonotype: This may be a read error, as it is one base from a much larger clone. This CDR3 is missing its conserved last phenylalanine or tryptophan, likely due to a read error. The genes are TRBV15 and TRBJ1-1, with no clear D. CDR3 length: 17 residues. The germline V gene encodes CDR1 LNHNV and CDR2 YYDKDF (reference sequence). V lost 5 bases and J lost 0, with 19 bases in between. The CDR3: CATSLTVGVPMNTEAFS. The CDR3 DNA follows: TGTGCCACCAGCCTGACTGTTGGAGTTCCCATGAACACTGAAGCTTTCTCT.

Comment on this clonotype: This may come from a read error, since a much larger clone is one base off. The rearrangement uses TRBV28 and TRBJ1-5; D is unresolved. Germline V gene lookup returns CDR1 MDHEN and CDR2 SYDVKM. Trimming cost V 10 bases and J 0 bases, with 13 bases left between them. There are 14 residues in the CDR3. CDR3 nucleotide sequence: TGTGCCACTACGGGAACACCTAGCAATCAGCCCCAGCATTTT. Translating it yields CATTGTPSNQPQHF.

There are a few counts of this clonotype. V and J are TRBV3-1 and TRBJ2-1; the D is unclear. This CDR3 region has 15 residues. The V end lost 6 bases, the J end lost 8 bases, and 20 bases lay between the germline ends. Germline V gene lookup returns CDR1 LGHDT and CDR2 YNNKEL (reference sequence). CDR3 bases: TGTGCCAGCAGTAACAAGGTATTAGCTTTCCATGAGCAGTTCTTC. Protein sequence: CASSNKVLAFHEQFF.

The chain employs TRBV27 and TRBJ2-7; a weak D match, TRBD1 (5 bases). The CDR3 is 15 residues long. V gave up 5 bases and J gave up 5 bases, with 19 bases separating them. The germline gives CDR1 MNHEY, CDR2 SMNVEV (reference sequence). The CDR3 reads CASSLNSGWSDEQYF. CDR3 coding DNA: TGTGCCAGCAGTCTTAACTCAGGGTGGTCAGACGAGCAGTACTTC.